The source of this T cell receptor (beta chain) is a study of shared clonotypes between healthy human individuals. Sequenced by immunoSEQ multiplex PCR; TCRdb stores in-frame clones only, minus some. The repertoire has some 380,000 clones, about 96% of them found once; the top ten carry 0.32%. Trimming shortened V by 6 bases and J by 3 bases, and 5 bases separated the two germline ends. CDR3 length: 11 residues. Looked up from germline, CDR1 is SNHLY and CDR2 is FYNNEI. The sample consisted of memory CD8+ T cells sorted from blood. Specified subset: CD45RO+ cells pooled with CCR7-negative TemRA cells. The genes are TRBV2 and TRBJ1-1; D is undetermined. The sequence was obtained from a man aged 25-40 years in good health. Here the CDR3 DNA reads TGTGCCAGCAGCGCCTACACTGAAGCTTTCTTT. Its translation is CASSAYTEAFF.